What follows are 11 T cell receptor beta chains derived from one specimen sequenced in a study of vaccination effects on CD4 cells after COVID-19. Having been cultured for roughly 11 days, the cells underwent CD4+ T cell isolation. Their antigens remain unidentified. Profiling relied on immunoSEQ multiplex PCR, and the TCRdb table lists in-frame clones only, not all of them. The data hold tens of thousands of clones, with under 80% observed a single time. The sequencing here drew on CD4+ T cells from PBMCs cultured without peptide, taken before COVID-19 vaccination. Every receptor here comes from a human donor who had a prior SARS-CoV-2 infection.

The genes are TRBV11-2 and TRBJ2-7, with D uncertain. The length of the CDR3 is 14 residues. The V and J ends lost 5 bases and 3 bases respectively, with 14 bases between them. Germline V gives CDR1 SGHAT, CDR2 FQNNGV. CDR3 region: CASSRLVIGYEQYF. The CDR3 nucleotides are TGTGCCAGCAGCCGTCTAGTGATAGGCTACGAGCAGTACTTC.

This chain connects TRBV12-3 or TRBV12-4 to TRBJ1-2; 7 bases are shared with TRBD1. V shed 4 bases, J shed 4 bases, and the junction held 3 bases outside the gene matches. The CDR3 has 13 residues. CDR3 nucleotide sequence: TGTGCCAGCAGTTGGGGACAGTTCTATGGCTACACCTTC. Translated: CASSWGQFYGYTF.

The chain uses TRBV2 and TRBJ1-2, with D maybe TRBD1 (5 bases). CDR1 and CDR2 from the germline V gene are SNHLY and FYNNEI. This CDR3 has 12 residues. V was shortened by 8 bases and J by 14 bases, with 21 bases between the two germline ends. This CDR3 reads CASREGLSIQTF. In DNA form, the CDR3 reads TGTGCCAGCCGAGAGGGGCTAAGTATACAGACCTTC.

The chain carries TRBV19 and TRBJ1-4; 8 positions match TRBD1. V gave up 6 bases and J gave up 4 bases; unmatched junction bases: 13. The germline gives CDR1 LNHDA, CDR2 SQIVND (reference sequence). This CDR3 contains 17 residues. CDR3 DNA sequence: TGTGCCAGTAGCAGCCCGGACAGGGAGCCGTTTAATGAAAAACTGTTTTTT. This encodes CASSSPDREPFNEKLFF.

This rearrangement joins TRBV20-1 to TRBJ2-1; 10 bases match TRBD2. The CDR3 length is 13 residues. J gave up 4 bases and V 3 bases, and 0 bases lay outside the gene matches. Germline V lookup: CDR1 DFQATT, CDR2 SNEGSKA (reference sequence). The CDR3 coding sequence is TGCAGTGCTAGTAGCGGGAGGTACAATGAGCAGTTCTTC. Translation: CSASSGRYNEQFF.

As regards this clone: The junction does not match germline at one end; this may be a read error. The chain uses TRBV7-7 and TRBJ2-2; 9 bases are shared with TRBD1. The length of the CDR3 is 15 residues. Germline assignment: CDR1 SSHAT and CDR2 FNYEAQ (reference sequence). The CDR3 is CASSLGTGRSGELFF. For the CDR3, the DNA is TGTGCTAGCAGCTTAGGGACAGGGCGGTCCGGGGAGCTGTTTTTT.

The chain uses TRBV6-5 and TRBJ1-5; the D is unclear. CDR1 is MNHEY and CDR2 is SVGAGI in the germline V gene. The CDR3 is 14 residues long. V lost 4 bases to trimming and J lost 5 bases, with 12 bases between them. The CDR3 DNA reads as TGTGCCAGCAGTTCCGTAAGGGCGGATCAGCCCCAGCATTTT. Protein product: CASSSVRADQPQHF.

This clone was seen just once. The chain uses TRBV4-1 and TRBJ1-5; D ambiguous. The V end was cut by 3 bases, the J end by 3 bases, with 9 bases between. This CDR3 has 14 residues. Germline V gives CDR1 MGHRA, CDR2 YSYEKL. CDR3 DNA sequence: TGCGCCAGCAGCCACGGGTGGGTCAATCAGCCCCAGCATTTT. This sequence encodes CASSHGWVNQPQHF.

The rearrangement joins TRBV27 to TRBJ1-3, with 8 bases lining up with TRBD1. After removal of 3 bases from V and 2 bases from J, the junction contained 0 bases not matched to a gene. There are 14 residues in the CDR3. Per the germline V gene, CDR1 is MNHEY and CDR2 is SMNVEV (reference sequence). CDR3 in DNA: TGTGCCAGCAGTTTGACAGGGGCTGGAAACACCATATATTTT. Its translation is CASSLTGAGNTIYF.

This clone was observed once. The V gene is TRBV5-5, the J gene TRBJ2-3; 7 nucleotides agree with TRBD2. With V trimmed by 4 bases and J by 1 base, 9 bases remained unmatched. Germline assignment: CDR1 SGHKS and CDR2 YYEKEE (reference sequence). The CDR3 is 16 amino acids. The CDR3 here is CASSQPLSGGTDTQYF. The CDR3 nucleotides read TGTGCCAGCAGCCAACCATTAAGCGGGGGCACAGATACGCAGTATTTT.

The gene calls are TRBV5-1 and TRBJ2-1, with TRBD2 as a possible D gene (6 bases). Trimming shortened V by 4 bases and J by 4 bases, and 15 bases separated the two germline ends. This CDR3 contains 15 residues. Germline CDR1 is SGHRS and CDR2 is YFSETQ. CDR3 sequence: CASSRDSGEYNEQFF. The CDR3 DNA reads as TGCGCCAGCAGCCGTGATAGCGGAGAGTACAATGAGCAGTTCTTC.